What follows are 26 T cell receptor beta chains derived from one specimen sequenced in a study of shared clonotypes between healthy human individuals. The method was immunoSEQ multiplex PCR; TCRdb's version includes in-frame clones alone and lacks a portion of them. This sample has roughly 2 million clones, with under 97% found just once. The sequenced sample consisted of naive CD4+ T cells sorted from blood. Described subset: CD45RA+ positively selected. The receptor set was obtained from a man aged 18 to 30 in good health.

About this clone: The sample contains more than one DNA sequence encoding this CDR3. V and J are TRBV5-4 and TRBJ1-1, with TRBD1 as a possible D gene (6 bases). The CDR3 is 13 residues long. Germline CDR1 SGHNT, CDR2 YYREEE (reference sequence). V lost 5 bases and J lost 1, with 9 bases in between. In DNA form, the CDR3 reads TGTGCCAGCAGTAGGACAGAGAACACTGAAGCTTTCTTT. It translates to CASSRTENTEAFF.

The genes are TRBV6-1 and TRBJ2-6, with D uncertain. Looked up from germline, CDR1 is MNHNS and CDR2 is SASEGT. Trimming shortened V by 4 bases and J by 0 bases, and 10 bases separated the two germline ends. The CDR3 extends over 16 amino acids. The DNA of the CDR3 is TGTGCCAGCAGTGTCGGACGGACCTCTGGGGCCAACGTCCTGACTTTC. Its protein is CASSVGRTSGANVLTF.

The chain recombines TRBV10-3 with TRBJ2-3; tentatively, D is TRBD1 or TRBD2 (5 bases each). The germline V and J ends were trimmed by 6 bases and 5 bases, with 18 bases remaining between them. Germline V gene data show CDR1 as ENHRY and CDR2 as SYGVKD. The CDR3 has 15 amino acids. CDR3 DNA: TGTGCCATCAGGGACGGGACCCCCGCGGTAGATACGCAGTATTTT. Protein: CAIRDGTPAVDTQYF.

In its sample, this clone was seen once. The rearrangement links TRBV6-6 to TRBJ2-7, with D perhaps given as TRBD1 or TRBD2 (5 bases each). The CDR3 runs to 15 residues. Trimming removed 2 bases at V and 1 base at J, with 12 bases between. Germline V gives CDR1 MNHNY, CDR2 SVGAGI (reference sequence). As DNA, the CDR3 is TGTGCCAGCAGTTACGGGGGAAGCGAGTCCTACGAGCAGTACTTC. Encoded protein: CASSYGGSESYEQYF.

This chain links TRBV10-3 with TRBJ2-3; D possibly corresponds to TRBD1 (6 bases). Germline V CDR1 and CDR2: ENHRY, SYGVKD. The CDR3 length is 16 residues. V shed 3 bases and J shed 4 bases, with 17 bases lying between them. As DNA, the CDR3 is TGTGCCATCAGTGACGCCAACAGGGCCCCCGCAGATACGCAGTATTTT. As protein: CAISDANRAPADTQYF.

Here the CDR3 DNA reads TGTGCCAGCTCACCACCAAACCCCCCGGTCGATGAGCAGTTCTTC. Its protein is CASSPPNPPVDEQFF. V is TRBV18 and J is TRBJ2-1; D is unresolved. Germline CDR1 and CDR2: KGHSH and LQKENI. V was trimmed by 0 bases and J by 8 bases, leaving 14 bases between them. The CDR3 spans 15 residues.

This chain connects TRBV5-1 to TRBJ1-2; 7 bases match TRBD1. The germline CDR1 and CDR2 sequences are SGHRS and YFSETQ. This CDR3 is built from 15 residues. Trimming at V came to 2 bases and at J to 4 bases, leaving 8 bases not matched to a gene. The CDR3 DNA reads TGCGCCAGCAGCTTATTACCGGGACAGATCTATGGCTACACCTTC. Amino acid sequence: CASSLLPGQIYGYTF. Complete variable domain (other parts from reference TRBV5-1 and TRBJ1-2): KAGVTQTPRYLIKTRGQQVTLSCSPISGHRSVSWYQQTPGQGLQFLFEYFSETQRNKGNFPGRFSGRQFSNSRSEMNVSTLELGDSALYLCASSLLPGQIYGYTFGSGTRLTVV.

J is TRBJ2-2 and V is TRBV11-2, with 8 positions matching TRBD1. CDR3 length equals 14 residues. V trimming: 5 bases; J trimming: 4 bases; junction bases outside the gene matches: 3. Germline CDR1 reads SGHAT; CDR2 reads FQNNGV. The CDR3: CASSRTGPTGELFF. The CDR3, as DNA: TGTGCCAGCAGCCGGACAGGGCCCACCGGGGAGCTGTTTTTT.

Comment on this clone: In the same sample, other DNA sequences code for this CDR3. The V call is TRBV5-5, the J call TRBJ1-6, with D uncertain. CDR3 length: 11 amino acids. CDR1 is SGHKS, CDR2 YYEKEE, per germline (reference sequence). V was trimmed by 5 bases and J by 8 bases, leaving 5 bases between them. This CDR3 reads CASSLDSPLHF. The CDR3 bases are TGTGCCAGCAGTCTTGATTCACCCCTCCACTTT.

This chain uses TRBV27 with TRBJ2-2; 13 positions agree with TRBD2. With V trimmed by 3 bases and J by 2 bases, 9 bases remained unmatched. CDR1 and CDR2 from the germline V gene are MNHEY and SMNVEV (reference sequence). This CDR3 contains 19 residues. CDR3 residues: CASSFGGLAGSTNTGELFF. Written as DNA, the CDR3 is TGTGCCAGCAGTTTCGGGGGACTAGCGGGGAGCACAAACACCGGGGAGCTGTTTTTT.

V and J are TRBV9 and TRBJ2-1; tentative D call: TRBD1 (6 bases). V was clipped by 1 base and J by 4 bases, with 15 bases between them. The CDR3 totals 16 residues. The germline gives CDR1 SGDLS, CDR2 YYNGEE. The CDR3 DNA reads TGTGCCAGCAGCGTATGGAGTGGGGACACGTACAATGAGCAGTTCTTC. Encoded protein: CASSVWSGDTYNEQFF.

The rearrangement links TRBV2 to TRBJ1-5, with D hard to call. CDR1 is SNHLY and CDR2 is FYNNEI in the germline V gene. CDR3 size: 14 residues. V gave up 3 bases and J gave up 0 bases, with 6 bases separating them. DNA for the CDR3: TGTGCCAGCAGTGAGTGGGGTAGCAATCAGCCCCAGCATTTT. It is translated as CASSEWGSNQPQHF.

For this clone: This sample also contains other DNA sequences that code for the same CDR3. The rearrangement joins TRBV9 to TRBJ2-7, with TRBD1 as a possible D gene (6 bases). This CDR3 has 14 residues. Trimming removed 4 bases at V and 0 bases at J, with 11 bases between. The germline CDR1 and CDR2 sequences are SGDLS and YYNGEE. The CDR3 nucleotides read TGTGCCAGCAGCCCCAGGACAGTCTCCTACGAGCAGTACTTC. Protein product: CASSPRTVSYEQYF.

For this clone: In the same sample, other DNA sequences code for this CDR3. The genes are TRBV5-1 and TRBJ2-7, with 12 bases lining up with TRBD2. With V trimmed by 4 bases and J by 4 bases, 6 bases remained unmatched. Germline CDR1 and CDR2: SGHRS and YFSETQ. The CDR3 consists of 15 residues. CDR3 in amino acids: CASSTGLAGLYEQYF. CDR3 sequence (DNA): TGCGCCAGCAGCACTGGACTAGCGGGACTATACGAGCAGTACTTC.

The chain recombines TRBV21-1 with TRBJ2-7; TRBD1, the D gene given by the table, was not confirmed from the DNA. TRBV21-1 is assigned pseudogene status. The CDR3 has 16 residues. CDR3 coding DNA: TGTGCCAGCAGCCCCCGGCAAAAAGGGGCCCCTTACGAGCAGTACTTC. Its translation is CASSPRQKGAPYEQYF.

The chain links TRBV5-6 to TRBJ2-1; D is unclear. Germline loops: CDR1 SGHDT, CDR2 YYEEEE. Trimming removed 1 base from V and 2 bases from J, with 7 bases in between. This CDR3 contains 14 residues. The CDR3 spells CASSLRRTYNEQFF. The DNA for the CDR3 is TGTGCCAGCAGCTTGAGGAGAACCTACAATGAGCAGTTCTTC.

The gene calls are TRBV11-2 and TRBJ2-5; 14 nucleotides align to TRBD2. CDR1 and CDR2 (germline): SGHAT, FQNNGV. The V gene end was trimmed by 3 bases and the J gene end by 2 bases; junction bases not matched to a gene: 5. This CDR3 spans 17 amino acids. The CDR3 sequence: CASSFRLAGGRQETQYF. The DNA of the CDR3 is TGTGCCAGCAGCTTCCGACTAGCGGGGGGGCGTCAAGAGACCCAGTACTTC.

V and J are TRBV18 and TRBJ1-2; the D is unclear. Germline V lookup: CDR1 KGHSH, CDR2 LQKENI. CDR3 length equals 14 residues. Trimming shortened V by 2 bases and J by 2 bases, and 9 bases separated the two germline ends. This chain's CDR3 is CASSPSAENYGYTF. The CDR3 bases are TGTGCCAGCTCACCATCGGCGGAGAACTATGGCTACACCTTC.

CDR3 protein: CASSSSRDRSPLHF. CDR3 in DNA: TGTGCCAGCAGCTCGTCCAGGGACCGTTCACCCCTCCACTTT. The V and J genes are TRBV11-2 and TRBJ1-6; possibly TRBD1 for D (5 bases). Between the trimmed V and J ends, which lost 4 bases and 9 bases, there was a span of 13 bases. Germline V gene lookup returns CDR1 SGHAT and CDR2 FQNNGV. The CDR3 is 14 residues long.

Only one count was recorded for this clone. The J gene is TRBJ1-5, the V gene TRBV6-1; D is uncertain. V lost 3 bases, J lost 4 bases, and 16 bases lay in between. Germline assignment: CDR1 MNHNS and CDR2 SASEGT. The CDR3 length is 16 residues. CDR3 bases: TGTGCCAGCAGTGATGTGACCGGCAGCCGTAATCAGCCCCAGCATTTT. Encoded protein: CASSDVTGSRNQPQHF.

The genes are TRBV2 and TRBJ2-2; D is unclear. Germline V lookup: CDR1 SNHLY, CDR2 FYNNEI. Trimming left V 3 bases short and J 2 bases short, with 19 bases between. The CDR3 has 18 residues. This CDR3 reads CASSEWALLSSNTGELFF. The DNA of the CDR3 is TGTGCCAGCAGTGAGTGGGCCCTCCTATCCTCAAACACCGGGGAGCTGTTTTTT.

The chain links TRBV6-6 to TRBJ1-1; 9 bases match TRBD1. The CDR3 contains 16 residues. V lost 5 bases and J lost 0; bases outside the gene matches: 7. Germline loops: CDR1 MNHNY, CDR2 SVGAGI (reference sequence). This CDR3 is CASSPGTGILNTEAFF. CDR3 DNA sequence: TGTGCCAGCAGTCCCGGGACAGGGATATTGAACACTGAAGCTTTCTTT.

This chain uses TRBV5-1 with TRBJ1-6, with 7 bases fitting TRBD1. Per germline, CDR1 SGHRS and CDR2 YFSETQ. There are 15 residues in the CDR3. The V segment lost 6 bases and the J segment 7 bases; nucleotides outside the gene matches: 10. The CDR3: CASNPSGQLNSPLHF. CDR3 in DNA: TGCGCCAGCAACCCCTCGGGACAGTTAAATTCACCCCTCCACTTT.

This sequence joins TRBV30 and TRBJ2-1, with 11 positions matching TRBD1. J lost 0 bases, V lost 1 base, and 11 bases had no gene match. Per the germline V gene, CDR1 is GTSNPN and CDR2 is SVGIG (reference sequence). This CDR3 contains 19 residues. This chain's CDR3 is CAWSGARTGGQSSYNEQFF. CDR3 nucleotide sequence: TGTGCCTGGAGTGGGGCTCGGACAGGGGGCCAAAGCTCCTACAATGAGCAGTTCTTC.

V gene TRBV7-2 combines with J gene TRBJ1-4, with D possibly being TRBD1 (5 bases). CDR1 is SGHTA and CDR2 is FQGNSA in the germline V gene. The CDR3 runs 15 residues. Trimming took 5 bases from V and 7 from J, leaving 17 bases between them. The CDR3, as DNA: TGTGCCAGCAGCCAAATTGGGCAGGGAGGTGAAAAACTGTTTTTT. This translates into CASSQIGQGGEKLFF.

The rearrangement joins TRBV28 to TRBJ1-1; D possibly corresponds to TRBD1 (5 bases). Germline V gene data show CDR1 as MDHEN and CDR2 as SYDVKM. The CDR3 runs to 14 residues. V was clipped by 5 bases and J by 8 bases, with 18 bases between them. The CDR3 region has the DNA TGTGCCAGCAGTCTACCTCTCCCGGGGGGGGAAGCTTTCTTT. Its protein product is CASSLPLPGGEAFF.